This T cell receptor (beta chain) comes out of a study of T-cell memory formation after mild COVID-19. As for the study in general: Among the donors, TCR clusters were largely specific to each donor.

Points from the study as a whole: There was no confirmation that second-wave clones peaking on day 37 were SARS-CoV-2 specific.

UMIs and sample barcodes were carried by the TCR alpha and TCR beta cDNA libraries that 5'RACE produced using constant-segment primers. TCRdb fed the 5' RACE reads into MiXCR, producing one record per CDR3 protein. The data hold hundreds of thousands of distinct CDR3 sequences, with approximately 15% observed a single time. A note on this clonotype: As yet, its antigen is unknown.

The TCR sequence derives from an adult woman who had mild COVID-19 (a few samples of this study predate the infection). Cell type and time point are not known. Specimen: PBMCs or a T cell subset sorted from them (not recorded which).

The CDR3 here is CASSQDRTGAGFSTDTQYF. CDR3 DNA sequence: TGTGCCAGCAGCCAAGACCGGACAGGTGCAGGGTTTTCGACAGATACGCAGTATTTT. J is TRBJ2-3 and V is TRBV3-1; 7 bases are a match to TRBD1. The CDR3 has 19 amino acids. V lost 0 bases to trimming and J lost 3 bases; unmatched junction nucleotides: 15. Germline V gene data show CDR1 as LGHDT and CDR2 as YNNKEL (reference sequence).